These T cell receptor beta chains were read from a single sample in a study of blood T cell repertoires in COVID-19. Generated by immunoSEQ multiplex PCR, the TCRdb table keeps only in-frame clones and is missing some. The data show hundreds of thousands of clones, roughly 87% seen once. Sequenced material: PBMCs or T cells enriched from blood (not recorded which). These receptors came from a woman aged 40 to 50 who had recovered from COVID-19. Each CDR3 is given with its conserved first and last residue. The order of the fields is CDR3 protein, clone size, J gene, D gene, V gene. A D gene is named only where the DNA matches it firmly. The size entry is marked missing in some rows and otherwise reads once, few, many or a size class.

CASSLLRRTSREKLFF NA TRBJ1-4 NA TRBV6-5
CASRGAGADTQYF NA TRBJ2-3 NA TRBV27
CASSLGASATTDTQYF NA TRBJ2-3 NA TRBV5-1
CASSQGSGEGLPQHF NA TRBJ1-5 NA TRBV3-1/TRBV3-2
CASSLRGGPGTDTQYF NA TRBJ2-3 NA TRBV5-1
CASSYLDRAYQPQHF NA TRBJ1-5 TRBD1 TRBV6-2/TRBV6-3
CASSQGRGVLMNNEQFF NA TRBJ2-1 TRBD2 TRBV14
CASSLGGGNQPQHF few TRBJ1-5 NA TRBV5-1
CASSLVGERVQYF NA TRBJ2-7 NA TRBV5-4
CASRPAGGDLEQPQHF NA TRBJ1-5 NA TRBV28